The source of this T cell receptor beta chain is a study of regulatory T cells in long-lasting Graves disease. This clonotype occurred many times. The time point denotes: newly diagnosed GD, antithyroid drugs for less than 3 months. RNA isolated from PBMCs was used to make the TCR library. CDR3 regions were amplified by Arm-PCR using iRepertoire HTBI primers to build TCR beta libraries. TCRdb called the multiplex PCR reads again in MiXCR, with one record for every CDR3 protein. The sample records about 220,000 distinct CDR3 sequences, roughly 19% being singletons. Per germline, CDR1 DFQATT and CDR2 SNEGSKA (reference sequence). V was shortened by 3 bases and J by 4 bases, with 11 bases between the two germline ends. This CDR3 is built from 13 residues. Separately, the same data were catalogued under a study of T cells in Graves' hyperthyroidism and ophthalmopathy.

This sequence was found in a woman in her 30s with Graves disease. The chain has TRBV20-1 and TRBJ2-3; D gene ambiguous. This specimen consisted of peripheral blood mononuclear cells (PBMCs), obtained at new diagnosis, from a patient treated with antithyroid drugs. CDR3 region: CSARYSRADTQYF. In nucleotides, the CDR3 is TGCAGTGCTAGGTATAGTAGGGCAGATACGCAGTATTTT.